Below, 32 T cell receptor beta chains from the same sample are listed, as sequenced in a study of OX40 agonist ivuxolimab in advanced cancers. Only in-frame clones appear in the TCRdb table, and some are missing; sequencing was by immunoSEQ multiplex PCR. Here the sample spans under 80,000 clones, around 90% being singletons. The sequenced sample was CD4+ or CD8+ T cells sorted from blood, obtained in a trial of the OX40 agonist ivuxolimab. The source of these receptors is an adult with an advanced solid tumor such as melanoma, head and neck, liver or kidney cancer.

This clone came up a few times. V usage is TRBV5-1 and J usage is TRBJ1-2, with TRBD1 as a possible D gene (5 bases). The length of the CDR3 is 17 residues. In germline, CDR1 is SGHRS, CDR2 YFSETQ. The V end was cut by 0 bases, the J end by 8 bases, with 23 bases between. The CDR3 sequence: CASSLALGTAGAAGYTF. DNA of the CDR3: TGCGCCAGCAGCTTGGCCTTGGGAACGGCCGGGGCCGCGGGCTACACCTTC.

The rearrangement joins TRBV4-2 to TRBJ1-1; tentatively, D is TRBD1 (5 bases). From germline, CDR1 is LGHNA and CDR2 YNFKEQ. The CDR3 covers 15 residues. The V gene lost 0 bases and the J gene lost 1 base, with 9 bases spanning the gap. CDR3 amino acids: CASSQEIQGNTEAFF. Here the CDR3 DNA reads TGTGCCAGCAGCCAAGAAATTCAGGGGAACACTGAAGCTTTCTTT.

This clone was seen only once. CDR3 bases: TGTGCCAGTAGTCCGTCTAAGAGCGGGAGGGCCGAGAATGAGCAGTTCTTC. It specifies CASSPSKSGRAENEQFF. This chain links TRBV19 with TRBJ2-1, with TRBD2 identical over 10 bases. The V segment lost 5 bases and the J segment 7 bases; nucleotides outside the gene matches: 14. CDR3 size: 17 residues. The germline gives CDR1 LNHDA, CDR2 SQIVND (reference sequence).

The chain links TRBV7-9 to TRBJ2-7; the match to TRBD2 covers 13 bases. Per the germline V gene, CDR1 is SEHNR and CDR2 is FQNEAQ (reference sequence). V was pared by 4 bases and J by 4 bases, with 16 bases of the junction left unmatched. This CDR3 has 19 amino acids. In nucleotides, the CDR3 is TGTGCCAGCAGCTCTACTCCGGGACTAGCGGGACTTAGAGTGTACGAGCAGTACTTC. It is translated as CASSSTPGLAGLRVYEQYF.

This clone was found once. The chain couples TRBV29-1 to TRBJ2-1; a weak D match, TRBD1 (6 bases). Germline V gene data show CDR1 as SQVTM and CDR2 as ANQGSEA. V lost 1 base and J lost 8, with 12 bases in between. CDR3 length: 13 residues. CDR3 residues: CSVEAQPGDEQFF. As DNA, the CDR3 is TGCAGCGTTGAAGCCCAACCAGGGGATGAGCAGTTCTTC.

The chain recombines TRBV10-3 with TRBJ1-4, with D perhaps matching TRBD1 (6 bases). Germline V gene data show CDR1 as ENHRY and CDR2 as SYGVKD. The CDR3 runs to 13 residues. The V end lost 7 bases, the J end lost 3 bases, and 9 bases lay between the germline ends. As DNA, the CDR3 is TGTGCCATCAATGGGGGCCCTAATGAAAAACTGTTTTTT. Translation: CAINGGPNEKLFF.

The chain uses TRBV14 and TRBJ2-1, with 7 nucleotides matching TRBD2. Germline V gene data show CDR1 as SGHDN and CDR2 as FVKESK. Trimming cost V 1 base and J 9 bases; bases outside gene matches: 3. The CDR3 spans 13 residues. In nucleotides, the CDR3 is TGTGCCAGCAGCCAAGGACTAGCTGGTGAGCAGTTCTTC. This sequence encodes CASSQGLAGEQFF.

The V gene is TRBV21-1, the J gene TRBJ1-5; TRBD1, the table's D call, was not compared with the DNA. TRBV21-1 is a recognized pseudogene. This CDR3 comprises 15 residues. The CDR3 loop is CASSLQGTSNQPQHF. In DNA, the CDR3 is TGTGCCAGCAGCCTACAGGGGACTAGCAATCAGCCCCAGCATTTT.

This clone is a singleton in its sample. The rearrangement links TRBV6-1 to TRBJ2-2, with TRBD1 identical over 7 bases. CDR1 MNHNS and CDR2 SASEGT come from the germline V gene. This CDR3 contains 14 residues. V was clipped by 6 bases and J by 3 bases; unmatched bases: 4. The CDR3 sequence: CASRGDSYTGELFF. The CDR3 nucleotides are TGTGCCAGCAGAGGGGACAGCTACACCGGGGAGCTGTTTTTT.

The V call is TRBV10-3, the J call TRBJ2-3, with 7 nucleotides matching TRBD2. Unmatched junction bases numbered 2, after V lost 6 bases and J lost 2 bases. CDR1 and CDR2 from the germline V gene are ENHRY and SYGVKD. The CDR3 loop spans 13 amino acids. The DNA of the CDR3 is TGTGCCATCAGCCTAGCGGCCACAGATACGCAGTATTTT. It yields the protein CAISLAATDTQYF.

The J gene is TRBJ1-5, the V gene TRBV19, with D tentatively TRBD1 (5 bases). Trimming left V 1 base short and J 3 bases short, with 7 bases between. The CDR3 covers 14 residues. Germline values: CDR1 LNHDA, CDR2 SQIVND (reference sequence). The CDR3 coding sequence is TGTGCCAGTAGTATAGTAGGGACCAATCAGCCCCAGCATTTT. It specifies CASSIVGTNQPQHF.

The chain couples TRBV7-8 to TRBJ2-7; perhaps TRBD1 as D (7 bases). V gave up 1 base and J gave up 7 bases, with 17 bases separating them. Germline loops: CDR1 SGHVS, CDR2 FQNEAQ. The CDR3 loop spans 15 amino acids. The CDR3 region has the DNA TGTGCCAGCAGCTTAGGAGGACAGGCCGCGGGGGAGCAGTACTTC. Translated, it gives CASSLGGQAAGEQYF.

This sequence joins TRBV19 and TRBJ1-1, with D possibly being TRBD1 (5 bases). V was trimmed by 6 bases and J by 5 bases, leaving 16 bases between them. The CDR3 totals 14 residues. The germline CDR1 and CDR2 sequences are LNHDA and SQIVND (reference sequence). CDR3 protein: CASRHLGVGTEAFF. In nucleotides, the CDR3 is TGTGCCAGTAGGCATCTGGGGGTCGGAACTGAAGCTTTCTTT. Drawing the rest from reference TRBV19 and TRBJ1-1, the complete variable domain is DGGITQSPKYLFRKEGQNVTLSCEQNLNHDAMYWYRQDPGQGLRLIYYSQIVNDFQKGDIAEGYSVSREKKESFPLTVTSAQKNPTAFYLCASRHLGVGTEAFFGQGTRLTVV.

The chain has TRBV28 and TRBJ2-7, with 9 bases matching TRBD1. V was clipped by 6 bases and J by 0 bases; unmatched bases: 3. The CDR3 covers 14 residues. Germline V lookup: CDR1 MDHEN, CDR2 SYDVKM. CDR3 nucleotides: TGTGCCAGCAGCGGGACAGGGAGCTCCTACGAGCAGTACTTC. Protein product: CASSGTGSSYEQYF. Together with reference TRBV28 and TRBJ2-7, the CDR3 gives the full variable domain: DVKVTQSSRYLVKRTGEKVFLECVQDMDHENMFWYRQDPGLGLRLIYFSYDVKMKEKGDIPEGYSVSREKKERFSLILESASTNQTSMYLCASSGTGSSYEQYFGPGTRLTVT.

A note on this clone: The same CDR3 also results from other DNA sequences found in this sample. The V and J genes are TRBV5-1 and TRBJ2-5; TRBD2 matches at 8 bases. From germline, CDR1 is SGHRS and CDR2 YFSETQ. V lost 0 bases and J lost 3; bases outside the gene matches: 4. The length of the CDR3 is 15 residues. CDR3 bases: TGCGCCAGCAGCTTGGAGGGGCGGGGGGAAGAGACCCAGTACTTC. Protein sequence: CASSLEGRGEETQYF.

This chain connects TRBV2 to TRBJ1-2; 8 nucleotides align to TRBD1. Germline lookup yields CDR1 SNHLY and CDR2 FYNNEI. The V segment lost 6 bases and the J segment 2 bases; nucleotides outside the gene matches: 5. The CDR3 runs 14 residues. CDR3 sequence (DNA): TGTGCCAGCAGCGGGGACAGGAGGAACTATGGCTACACCTTC. This sequence encodes CASSGDRRNYGYTF.

The chain links TRBV15 to TRBJ2-7, with TRBD2 as a possible D gene (6 bases). Between the trimmed V and J ends, which lost 5 bases and 3 bases, there was a span of 20 bases. Germline CDR1 LNHNV, CDR2 YYDKDF (reference sequence). The CDR3 consists of 16 residues. The CDR3 sequence is CATSSVPFSGNYEQYF. The CDR3 DNA is TGTGCCACCAGCTCCGTCCCGTTTAGCGGAAACTACGAGCAGTACTTC.

This clone has only a few counts. The chain carries TRBV2 and TRBJ1-2, with a weak D call TRBD1 (6 bases). The CDR3 extends over 13 amino acids. Germline CDR1 and CDR2: SNHLY and FYNNEI. Trimming removed 3 bases at V and 5 bases at J, with 10 bases between. CDR3 sequence (DNA): TGTGCCAGCAGTGATCAGGGGCAATATGGCTACACCTTC. As protein: CASSDQGQYGYTF.

The chain is built from TRBV15 and TRBJ2-6; D is perhaps TRBD1 (6 bases). This CDR3 is 16 amino acids long. Germline V gives CDR1 LNHNV, CDR2 YYDKDF (reference sequence). V was trimmed by 7 bases and J by 0 bases, leaving 13 bases between them. Written as DNA, the CDR3 is TGTGCCACCACCTCAGGGGAGAGCTCTGGGGCCAACGTCCTGACTTTC. Its translation: CATTSGESSGANVLTF.

V gene TRBV30 combines with J gene TRBJ2-1, with TRBD2 as a possible D gene (6 bases). The CDR3 is 13 residues long. Germline CDR1 GTSNPN, CDR2 SVGIG (reference sequence). V was shortened by 4 bases and J by 4 bases, with 11 bases between the two germline ends. This CDR3 is CAWNDGLYNEQFF. The CDR3 nucleotides are TGTGCCTGGAATGACGGACTATACAATGAGCAGTTCTTC.

The rearrangement joins TRBV5-1 to TRBJ2-2; D ambiguous. Germline loops: CDR1 SGHRS, CDR2 YFSETQ. V was trimmed by 3 bases and J by 4 bases, leaving 16 bases between them. There are 16 residues in the CDR3. The CDR3 coding sequence is TGCGCCAGCAGCTGGATGGACGCCTCGACCACCGGGGAGCTGTTTTTT. This sequence encodes CASSWMDASTTGELFF.

Points on this clone: The same CDR3 can be traced to other DNA sequences in this sample. The gene calls are TRBV7-2 and TRBJ2-7; unclear D gene. V lost 2 bases, J lost 2 bases, and 10 bases lay in between. Germline V gene lookup returns CDR1 SGHTA and CDR2 FQGNSA. This CDR3 region has 14 residues. Here the CDR3 DNA reads TGTGCCAGCAGCTTAAGCCTAACTGCCTACGAGCAGTACTTC. This translates into CASSLSLTAYEQYF.

The genes are TRBV5-1 and TRBJ1-2; 9 bases map to TRBD1. Germline lookup yields CDR1 SGHRS and CDR2 YFSETQ. V lost 6 bases, J lost 5 bases, and 8 bases stayed unmatched. The CDR3 covers 14 residues. The CDR3 reads CASNFAGQGYGYTF. The CDR3 DNA reads as TGCGCCAGCAACTTCGCGGGACAGGGATATGGCTACACCTTC.

This rearrangement joins TRBV5-5 to TRBJ1-5; the D is unclear. Germline V gene lookup returns CDR1 SGHKS and CDR2 YYEKEE (reference sequence). The CDR3 is 13 residues long. Trimming shortened V by 4 bases and J by 5 bases, and 10 bases separated the two germline ends. The CDR3 DNA sequence: TGTGCCAGCAGCCGCTCTTGGGATCAGCCCCAGCATTTT. This codes for CASSRSWDQPQHF.

The chain recombines TRBV2 with TRBJ2-5; D gene ambiguous. The V gene lost 7 bases and the J gene lost 2 bases, with 11 bases spanning the gap. The CDR3 runs 13 residues. Germline V gives CDR1 SNHLY, CDR2 FYNNEI. In DNA, the CDR3 is TGTGCCAGCAAGAAAGGGTTGCAAGAGACCCAGTACTTC. It translates to CASKKGLQETQYF.

V and J are TRBV2 and TRBJ1-5; D is perhaps TRBD1 (5 bases). This CDR3 comprises 14 residues. Germline V gene sequence: CDR1 SNHLY, CDR2 FYNNEI. The V end was cut by 7 bases, the J end by 6 bases, with 16 bases between. The CDR3 DNA reads as TGTGCCAGCAAGGAGACGGGGCCCGGTCAGCCCCAGCATTTT. Translating gives CASKETGPGQPQHF.

This clone has a handful of counts. The chain carries TRBV5-1 and TRBJ2-7, with 8 bases matching TRBD1. Germline V CDR1 and CDR2: SGHRS, YFSETQ. The trim removed 3 bases at V and 4 bases at J, leaving 6 bases unmatched. The CDR3 is made up of 14 amino acids. The CDR3 loop reads CASSSTGDSYEQYF. In nucleotides, the CDR3 is TGCGCCAGCAGCTCGACAGGGGATAGTTACGAGCAGTACTTC.

The genes are TRBV9 and TRBJ2-1; 13 bases match TRBD2. The germline V gene has CDR1 SGDLS and CDR2 YYNGEE. Trimming took 3 bases from V and 6 from J; bases not matched to a gene: 6. This CDR3 has 16 residues. In nucleotides, the CDR3 is TGTGCCAGCAGCGGGAGGACTAGCGGGAGTTTCAATGAGCAGTTCTTC. This sequence encodes CASSGRTSGSFNEQFF.

CDR3 DNA: TGTGCCAGCAGTTCCCCTTTGGCTAGCAATCAGCCCCAGCATTTT. This encodes CASSSPLASNQPQHF. The V call is TRBV28, the J call TRBJ1-5; no firm D call. The CDR3 consists of 15 residues. Germline CDR1 and CDR2: MDHEN and SYDVKM. V dropped 4 bases and J dropped 0 bases, with 10 bases sitting between them.

This chain joins TRBV9 and TRBJ2-7; tentative D call: TRBD2 (6 bases). CDR1 and CDR2 (germline): SGDLS, YYNGEE. V lost 0 bases and J lost 0, with 10 bases in between. The CDR3 is 15 residues long. CDR3 sequence (DNA): TGTGCCAGCAGCGTAGGCGGGAAAACCTCCTACGAGCAGTACTTC. Its translation: CASSVGGKTSYEQYF.

This clone came up once. The chain combines TRBV2 with TRBJ1-5, with TRBD1 matching 7 bases. This CDR3 is 15 amino acids long. J gave up 4 bases and V 7 bases, and 10 bases lay outside the gene matches. Germline V gives CDR1 SNHLY, CDR2 FYNNEI. CDR3 sequence reads: CASKGTEVANQPQHF. CDR3 DNA sequence: TGTGCCAGCAAGGGGACAGAAGTAGCGAATCAGCCCCAGCATTTT. The full variable domain, completed using reference TRBV2 and TRBJ1-5, is EPEVTQTPSHQVTQMGQEVILRCVPISNHLYFYWYRQILGQKVEFLVSFYNNEISEKSEIFDDQFSVERPDGSNFTLKIRSTKLEDSAMYFCASKGTEVANQPQHFGDGTRLSIL.

CDR3 sequence reads: CAWSILDQPQHF. The CDR3 DNA reads TGTGCCTGGAGTATTTTGGATCAGCCCCAGCATTTT. This rearrangement joins TRBV30 to TRBJ1-5; the D is unclear. Trimming removed 2 bases from V and 5 bases from J, with 7 bases in between. Per germline, CDR1 GTSNPN and CDR2 SVGIG (reference sequence). This CDR3 contains 12 residues.